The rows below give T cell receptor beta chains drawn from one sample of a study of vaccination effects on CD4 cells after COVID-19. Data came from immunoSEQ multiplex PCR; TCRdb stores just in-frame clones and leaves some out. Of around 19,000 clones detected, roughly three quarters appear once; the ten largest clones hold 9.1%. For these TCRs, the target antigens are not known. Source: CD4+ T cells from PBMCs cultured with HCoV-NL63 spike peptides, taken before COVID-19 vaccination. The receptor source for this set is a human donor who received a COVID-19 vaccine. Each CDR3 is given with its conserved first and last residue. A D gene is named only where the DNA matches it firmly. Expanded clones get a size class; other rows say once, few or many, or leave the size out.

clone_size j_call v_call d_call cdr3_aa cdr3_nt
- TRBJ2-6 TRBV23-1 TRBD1 CASSQSWDSLSGANVLTF TGCGCCAGCAGTCAATCGTGGGACAGCCTCTCTGGGGCCAACGTCCTGACTTTC
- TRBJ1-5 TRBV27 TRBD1 CASSPGQVAQPQHF TGTGCCAGCAGCCCAGGACAGGTAGCTCAGCCCCAGCATTTT
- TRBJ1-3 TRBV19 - CASSTWPSGNTIYF TGTGCCAGTAGTACCTGGCCCTCTGGAAACACCATATATTTT
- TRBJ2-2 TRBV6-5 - CASSYGRENTGELFF TGTGCCAGCAGTTACGGGCGGGAGAACACCGGGGAGCTGTTTTTT
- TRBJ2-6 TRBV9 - CASSRSVSSGANVLTF TGTGCCAGCAGCCGTTCGGTGAGCTCTGGGGCCAACGTCCTGACTTTC
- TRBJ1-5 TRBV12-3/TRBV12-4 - CASSLDSNQPQHF TGTGCCAGCAGTTTAGATAGCAATCAGCCCCAGCATTTT
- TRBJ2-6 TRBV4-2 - CASSHQREANVLTF TGTGCCAGCAGCCATCAAAGGGAGGCCAACGTCCTGACTTTC
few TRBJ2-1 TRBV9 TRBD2 CASSGLAGGYNEQFF TGTGCCAGCAGCGGATTAGCGGGAGGCTACAATGAGCAGTTCTTC
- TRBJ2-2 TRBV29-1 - CSVGSGAGTGELFF TGCAGCGTTGGCTCGGGAGCGGGCACCGGGGAGCTGTTTTTT
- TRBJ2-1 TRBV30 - CAWSGGGYVNEQFF TGTGCCTGGAGTGGGGGGGGCTACGTCAATGAGCAGTTCTTC
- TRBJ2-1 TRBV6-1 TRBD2 CASSGRLAGFSYNEQFF TGTGCCAGCAGTGGGCGACTAGCGGGATTCTCCTACAATGAGCAGTTCTTC
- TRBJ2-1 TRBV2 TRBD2 CASSKLANTAGEQFF TGTGCCAGCAGTAAACTAGCGAACACTGCCGGTGAGCAGTTCTTC
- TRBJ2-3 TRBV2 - CASSPETRHTQYF TGTGCCAGCAGCCCCGAGACGAGACATACGCAGTATTTT
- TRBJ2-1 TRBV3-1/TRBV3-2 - CASSQQGIGYNEQFF TGTGCCAGCAGCCAACAGGGTATAGGATACAATGAGCAGTTCTTC
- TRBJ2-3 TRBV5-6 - CASSFPGGTDTQYF TGTGCCAGCAGCTTCCCCGGGGGCACAGATACGCAGTATTTT
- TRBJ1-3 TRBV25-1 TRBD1 CASSSWAGGSSGNTIYF TGTGCCAGCAGTTCGTGGGCAGGGGGTTCATCTGGAAACACCATATATTTT
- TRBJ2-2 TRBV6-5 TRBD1 CASSQDRGIGELFF TGTGCCAGCAGTCAGGACAGGGGGATCGGGGAGCTGTTTTTT
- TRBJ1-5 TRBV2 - CASSEVGSGVGPHF TGTGCCAGCAGTGAAGTAGGATCCGGGGTGGGTCCCCATTTT
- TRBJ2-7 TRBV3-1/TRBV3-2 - CASSQGLDSSYEQYF TGTGCCAGCAGCCAAGGTCTCGACAGCTCCTACGAGCAGTACTTC
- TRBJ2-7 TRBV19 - CASKPRESYEQYF TGTGCCAGTAAGCCGAGAGAAAGCTACGAGCAGTACTTC
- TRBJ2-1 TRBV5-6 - CASSLSPDGGSYNEQFF TGTGCCAGCAGCTTGTCACCGGACGGGGGCTCCTACAATGAGCAGTTCTTC
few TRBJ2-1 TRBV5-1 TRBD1 CASSLSTGTNEQFF TGCGCCAGCAGCTTGTCGACAGGGACCAATGAGCAGTTCTTC
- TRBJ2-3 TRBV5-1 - CASSLGGSARDTDTQYF TGCGCCAGCAGCTTGGGAGGTAGCGCGAGAGACACAGATACGCAGTATTTT
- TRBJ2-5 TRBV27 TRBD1 CASRQGAGETQYF TGTGCCAGCAGACAGGGGGCGGGTGAGACCCAGTACTTC
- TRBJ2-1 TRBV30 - CAWRIAGSHNEQFF TGTGCCTGGAGAATCGCAGGGTCTCACAATGAGCAGTTCTTC
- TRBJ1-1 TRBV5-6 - CASSRLDTEAFF TGTGCCAGCAGCCGCTTAGACACTGAAGCTTTCTTT
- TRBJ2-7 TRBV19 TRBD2 CASGTSGSYEQYF TGTGCCAGCGGGACTAGCGGGAGTTACGAGCAGTACTTC
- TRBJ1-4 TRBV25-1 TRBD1 CASSVSGTGDEKLFF TGTGCCAGCAGTGTATCCGGGACAGGGGATGAAAAACTGTTTTTT
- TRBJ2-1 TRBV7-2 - CASRPKGPRMREFF TGTGCCAGCAGGCCAAAGGGACCCCGAATGAGGGAGTTCTTC
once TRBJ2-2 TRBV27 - CASTFGPASGELFF TGTGCCAGCACCTTCGGCCCGGCATCCGGGGAGCTGTTTTTT
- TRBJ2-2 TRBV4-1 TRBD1 CASRGQSVTFTGELFF TGCGCCAGCAGGGGACAGTCCGTTACGTTTACCGGGGAGCTGTTTTTT
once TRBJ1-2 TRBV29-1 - CTIQSFGYGYTF TGCACCATTCAGTCCTTTGGGTATGGCTACACCTTC
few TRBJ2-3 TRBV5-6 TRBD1 CASSLTVSGTGGADTQYF TGTGCCAGCAGCCTTACAGTCTCCGGGACAGGGGGCGCAGATACGCAGTATTTT
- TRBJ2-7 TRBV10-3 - CATPRGSYEQYF TGTGCCACCCCCCGTGGCTCCTACGAGCAGTACTTC
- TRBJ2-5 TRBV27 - CASRRIRRQREGETQYF TGTGCCAGCAGACGGATCAGACGGCAACGGGAAGGGGAGACCCAGTACTTC
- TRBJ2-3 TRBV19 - CASSDGTDGTDTQYF TGTGCCAGTAGTGATGGGACTGATGGCACAGATACGCAGTATTTT
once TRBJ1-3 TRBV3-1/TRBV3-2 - CASSPVYRDSGNTIYF TGTGCCAGCAGCCCAGTCTACAGGGATTCTGGAAACACCATATATTTT
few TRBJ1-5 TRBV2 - CASSEEVTGNQPQHF TGTGCCAGCAGTGAAGAGGTGACAGGAAATCAGCCCCAGCATTTT
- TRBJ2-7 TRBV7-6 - CASSLALAEESYEQYF TGTGCCAGCAGCTTAGCGCTAGCTGAGGAGTCCTACGAGCAGTACTTC
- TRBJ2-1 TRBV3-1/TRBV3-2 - CASSAGPNEQFF TGTGCCAGCAGCGCGGGACCCAATGAGCAGTTCTTC
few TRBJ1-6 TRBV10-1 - CASNRRHGSPLHF TGCGCCAGCAATAGGCGGCATGGTTCACCCCTCCACTTT
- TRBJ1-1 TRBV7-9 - CASSNRATGTEAFF TGTGCCAGCAGCAACAGGGCCACGGGCACTGAAGCTTTCTTT
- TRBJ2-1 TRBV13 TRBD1 CASSYDRGLKNEQFF TGTGCCAGCAGCTATGACAGGGGGCTGAAAAATGAGCAGTTCTTC
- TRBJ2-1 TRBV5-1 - CASTSEDLAGPRVF TGCGCCAGCACTTCCGAGGACTTGGCGGGCCCGAGGGTCTTC
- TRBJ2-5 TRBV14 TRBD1 CASSQQGAETQYF TGTGCCAGCAGCCAGCAGGGGGCCGAGACCCAGTACTTC
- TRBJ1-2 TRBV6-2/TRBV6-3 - CASSYSGQRNGYTF TGTGCCAGCAGTTACTCCGGCCAGCGAAATGGCTACACCTTC